This T cell receptor beta chain is from a study of shared clonotypes between healthy human individuals. General observations from the study: At large depth, rarefaction still showed sorted-subset sequencing to be incomplete. Memory subsets had estimated richness that was generally smaller than that of naive subsets.

Caucasian adults residing in Nashville, Tennessee made up all the donors. Investigators divided CD4+ cells into CD45RA+ naive and CD45RA-negative memory subsets. Comment on this clone: Its antigen is undetermined.

The V end was cut by 4 bases, the J end by 0 bases, with 13 bases between. Germline CDR1 ENHRY, CDR2 SYGVKD. This CDR3 is 16 amino acids long. Some clones are missing from TCRdb's copy, which holds only in-frame ones; the method was immunoSEQ multiplex PCR. The table has over a million clones, approximately 80% seen once. V is TRBV10-3 and J is TRBJ2-1; D is uncertain. This receptor was identified in a man in his late teens or twenties in good health. Some clones in this sample may be carry-over from other donors' samples. The sequencing sample was made of memory CD4+ T cells from PBMCs. The subset is: CD45RA-negative fraction. In nucleotides, the CDR3 is TGTGCCATCAGTGCCAATGACTTTACCTCCTACAATGAGCAGTTCTTC. It is translated as CAISANDFTSYNEQFF.